A single sample gave rise to the 10 T cell receptor beta chains below, sequenced in a study of blood T cell repertoires in COVID-19. Sequenced by immunoSEQ multiplex PCR; TCRdb stores in-frame clones only, minus some. The sample has around 400,000 clones, 90% to 95% seen once. Sequenced material: PBMCs or T cells enriched from blood (not recorded which). The receptors derive from a woman between 35 and 50 years old who had been exposed to COVID-19.

Comments on this clone: One end of the junction is discordant with germline, which a read error may explain. The V call is TRBV7-8, the J call TRBJ2-4, with D maybe TRBD2 (5 bases). The CDR3 contains 13 residues. Germline assignment: CDR1 SGHVS and CDR2 FQNEAQ. In DNA form, the CDR3 reads TGTGCCAGCAGCTTTTCCGGGATGTCAGCCGGGAACTTC. Protein sequence: CASSFSGMSAGNF.

This chain connects TRBV5-6 to TRBJ1-2; D gene ambiguous. CDR1 SGHDT and CDR2 YYEEEE come from the germline V gene. Trimming stripped 2 bases from V and 6 bases from J, with 8 bases between. The CDR3 spans 12 residues. CDR3 sequence reads: CASSLSGNGYTF. The DNA of the CDR3 is TGTGCCAGCAGCTTATCAGGAAATGGCTACACCTTC.

The chain employs TRBV7-2 and TRBJ1-6; D remains unclear. Germline CDR1 is SGHTA and CDR2 is FQGNSA. The V gene lost 6 bases and the J gene lost 4 bases, with 10 bases spanning the gap. The CDR3 has 14 amino acids. CDR3 in DNA: TGTGCCAGCAGTCTGGGAGGGTATAATTCACCCCTCCACTTT. This gives the protein CASSLGGYNSPLHF.

This chain connects TRBV21-1 to TRBJ2-7; the table's D call, TRBD1, has no DNA check behind it. TRBV21-1 is termed a pseudogene. CDR3 size: 16 residues. CDR3 sequence reads: CASSKVLGQGHHEQYF. The CDR3 DNA reads TGTGCCAGCAGCAAAGTGTTGGGTCAGGGACACCACGAGCAGTACTTC.

This sequence joins TRBV6-5 and TRBJ2-2, with 7 nucleotides matching TRBD1. In germline, CDR1 is MNHEY, CDR2 SVGAGI. V was clipped by 10 bases and J by 4 bases; unmatched bases: 9. This CDR3 spans 14 amino acids. CDR3 amino acids: CATSRGGITGELFF. The CDR3, as DNA: TGTGCCACCAGCAGAGGGGGCATCACCGGGGAGCTGTTTTTT.

This clone came up a few times. The chain uses TRBV6-6 and TRBJ2-7, with a weak D call TRBD1 (6 bases). The germline CDR1 and CDR2 sequences are MNHNY and SVGAGI (reference sequence). This CDR3 region has 14 residues. The V end was cut by 2 bases, the J end by 7 bases, with 15 bases between. The CDR3 loop is CASSYRDTPGEQYF. CDR3 DNA: TGTGCCAGCAGTTACCGGGACACCCCGGGAGAGCAGTACTTC.

This chain links TRBV29-1 with TRBJ2-2, with D maybe TRBD1 (7 bases). CDR1 and CDR2 from the germline V gene are SQVTM and ANQGSEA. CDR3 length: 15 amino acids. The V end lost 5 bases, the J end lost 2 bases, and 15 bases lay between the germline ends. DNA of the CDR3: TGCAGCGTTAAGATTGGAGGGGGCAACACCGGGGAGCTGTTTTTT. It is translated as CSVKIGGGNTGELFF.

The chain links TRBV5-1 to TRBJ2-7, with TRBD2 matching 9 bases. Unmatched junction bases numbered 6, after V lost 4 bases and J lost 4 bases. Germline V gives CDR1 SGHRS, CDR2 YFSETQ. This CDR3 is built from 14 residues. CDR3: CASSMPGLAYEQYF. The CDR3, as DNA: TGCGCCAGCAGCATGCCGGGACTAGCTTACGAGCAGTACTTC.

The chain joins TRBV28 to TRBJ1-1; D perhaps matches TRBD1 (6 bases). The CDR3 is 14 amino acids. With 5 bases removed from V and 10 bases from J, the gap between germline ends came to 20 bases. In germline, CDR1 is MDHEN, CDR2 SYDVKM. The CDR3 spells CASSREGHTKGAFF. The CDR3 DNA sequence: TGTGCCAGCAGTCGTGAGGGACACACTAAAGGAGCTTTCTTT.

The rearrangement joins TRBV5-4 to TRBJ1-2, with 10 bases that match TRBD1. With 6 bases clipped from V and 8 bases from J, the junction kept 10 bases outside the gene matches. The CDR3 consists of 14 residues. Germline V gene data show CDR1 as SGHNT and CDR2 as YYREEE (reference sequence). DNA of the CDR3: TGTGCCAGCACCAGGACAGGGGGTATTGAGGGCTACACCTTC. It specifies CASTRTGGIEGYTF.